Described below is a single T cell receptor (beta chain) sequence and its context. The antigen is not known. This entry is derived from a study of T cell responses to AZD1222 COVID-19 vaccine. TCRdb's copy holds only in-frame clones and misses some; the assay was immunoSEQ multiplex PCR. The table has about 100,000 clones, roughly 90% seen once. This CDR3 region has 17 residues. V shed 1 base, J shed 2 bases, and the junction held 6 bases outside the gene matches. Germline V lookup: CDR1 LGHNA, CDR2 YNFKEQ. General study points: Spike-specific TCR breadth rose after two AZD1222 doses, and depth rose as well. Repertoire samples came only from after the peak T cell response. The donors showed a predominance of white British ancestry and of females, with possible underestimation of clonal diversity. Only a handful of AZD1222 recipients tested seropositive at baseline.

This receptor was identified in an adult in good health. V gene TRBV4-2 combines with J gene TRBJ2-3, with 10 nucleotides matching TRBD2. The starting material was peripheral blood, obtained on day 0 of AZD1222 vaccination. In DNA form, the CDR3 reads TGTGCCAGCAGCCAAGTTTCAGCGGGGGGGACCACAGATACGCAGTATTTT. Translation gives CASSQVSAGGTTDTQYF.